Below, 12 T cell receptor beta chains from the same sample are listed, as sequenced in a study of cytomegalovirus exposure and HLA in healthy donors. Use of 60 Vbeta and 13 Jbeta primers characterized the PCR. TCRdb's copy holds only in-frame clones and misses some; the assay was immunoSEQ multiplex PCR. The repertoire holds 150,000 to 180,000 clones, with 80% as singletons. Sequenced material: PBMCs. Source of these receptors: a woman aged 40-49 years in good health and CMV-seropositive.

The chain joins TRBV7-3 to TRBJ2-7; the match to TRBD2 covers 8 bases. The CDR3 extends over 15 amino acids. Germline V lookup: CDR1 SGHTA, CDR2 FQGTGA. With 2 bases clipped from V and 0 bases from J, the junction kept 3 bases outside the gene matches. Written as DNA, the CDR3 is TGTGCCAGCAGCTTAGGAGCGGGGGCCTCCTACGAGCAGTACTTC. It is translated as CASSLGAGASYEQYF.

This CDR3 reads CAILVEAGELFF. Written as DNA, the CDR3 is TGTGCCATCCTAGTTGAGGCCGGGGAGCTGTTTTTT. V and J are TRBV19 and TRBJ2-2; no definite D call. The CDR3 totals 12 residues. V dropped 10 bases and J dropped 6 bases, with 12 bases sitting between them. CDR1 is LNHDA, CDR2 SQIVND, per germline (reference sequence).

The chain carries TRBV6-5 and TRBJ2-1, with D perhaps TRBD1 (6 bases). The germline gives CDR1 MNHEY, CDR2 SVGAGI. The V and J ends lost 2 bases and 8 bases respectively, with 19 bases between them. The CDR3 totals 16 residues. CDR3 in DNA: TGTGCCAGCAGTTACAGGGAGCAGGGGATAGCCGATGAGCAGTTCTTC. Residues: CASSYREQGIADEQFF.

This chain links TRBV18 with TRBJ1-5; TRBD1 matches 8 bases. The CDR3 totals 17 residues. The germline CDR1 and CDR2 sequences are KGHSH and LQKENI. V gave up 4 bases and J gave up 6 bases; unmatched junction bases: 14. In DNA, the CDR3 is TGTGCCAGCTCACTGTCATGGGCAGGGGGCGGCGGTCAGCCCCAGCATTTT. It yields the protein CASSLSWAGGGGQPQHF.

With regard to this clone: A read error may account for a junction end that differs from germline. The chain uses TRBV7-9 and TRBJ2-7, with 8 nucleotides matching TRBD2. The length of the CDR3 is 16 residues. CDR1 and CDR2 (germline): SEHNR, FQNEAQ (reference sequence). The chain's CDR3 is CSSSLAGLTTSYEQYF. The CDR3, as DNA: TGTTCCAGCAGCTTAGCGGGACTCACCACATCCTACGAGCAGTACTTC.

The chain combines TRBV18 with TRBJ2-6; 9 bases match TRBD1. Losses at the gene ends were 5 bases for V and 1 base for J; bases not matched to a gene: 9. CDR3 size: 18 residues. The germline V gene encodes CDR1 KGHSH and CDR2 LQKENI. CDR3 nucleotide sequence: TGTGCCAGCTCAGTACCGGGACAGGGAATGTCTGGGGCCAACGTCCTGACTTTC. Protein: CASSVPGQGMSGANVLTF.

The chain recombines TRBV7-9 with TRBJ2-7; 8 bases line up with TRBD2. The V gene end was trimmed by 3 bases and the J gene end by 0 bases; junction bases not matched to a gene: 1. Germline CDR1 SEHNR, CDR2 FQNEAQ (reference sequence). The CDR3 covers 14 residues. The CDR3: CASSLREVSYEQYF. As DNA, the CDR3 is TGTGCCAGCAGCTTGCGGGAGGTCTCCTACGAGCAGTACTTC.

The CDR3 region is CASSSETLDRGVPEAFF. CDR3 in DNA: TGTGCCAGCAGCTCCGAAACCTTGGACAGGGGGGTCCCTGAAGCTTTCTTT. This chain joins TRBV7-9 and TRBJ1-1; TRBD1 matches at 10 bases. The CDR3 covers 17 residues. Per the germline V gene, CDR1 is SEHNR and CDR2 is FQNEAQ (reference sequence). Germline trimming cut 4 bases from V and 6 bases from J; bases unmatched to any gene: 14.

The chain is built from TRBV18 and TRBJ2-4; D is possibly TRBD1 (5 bases). There are 14 residues in the CDR3. Germline values: CDR1 KGHSH, CDR2 LQKENI. Trimming took 3 bases from V and 4 from J, leaving 10 bases between them. In nucleotides, the CDR3 is TGTGCCAGCTCACCGGGGCAGGGAAAAAACATTCAGTACTTC. It specifies CASSPGQGKNIQYF.

This chain joins TRBV2 and TRBJ1-1; 11 nucleotides line up with TRBD1. CDR1 SNHLY and CDR2 FYNNEI come from the germline V gene. The CDR3 consists of 15 residues. The V gene end was trimmed by 4 bases and the J gene end by 3 bases; junction bases not matched to a gene: 4. CDR3 nucleotide sequence: TGTGCCAGCAGTGGACGGGACAGGGGGTACACTGAAGCTTTCTTT. Its protein product is CASSGRDRGYTEAFF.

The chain joins TRBV9 to TRBJ1-1; the D is unclear. CDR1 is SGDLS and CDR2 is YYNGEE in the germline V gene. Trimming shortened V by 1 base and J by 4 bases, and 11 bases separated the two germline ends. This CDR3 region has 14 residues. CDR3 DNA sequence: TGTGCCAGCAGCGTAAGGTCGGGTAGCACTGAAGCTTTCTTT. This gives the protein CASSVRSGSTEAFF. Using reference TRBV9 and TRBJ1-1 for the parts outside the CDR3, the full variable domain is DSGVTQTPKHLITATGQRVTLRCSPRSGDLSVYWYQQSLDQGLQFLIQYYNGEERAKGNILERFSAQQFPDLHSELNLSSLELGDSALYFCASSVRSGSTEAFFGQGTRLTVV.

The chain has TRBV5-1 and TRBJ2-3; 10 bases are a match to TRBD1. Germline V lookup: CDR1 SGHRS, CDR2 YFSETQ. The length of the CDR3 is 15 residues. The ends lost 6 bases at V and 4 bases at J; junction bases unmatched: 8. The chain's CDR3 is CASKMGQGIPDTQYF. CDR3 nucleotide sequence: TGCGCCAGCAAGATGGGACAGGGGATTCCAGATACGCAGTATTTT.